This record concerns one TCR beta chain sequence. It has no known antigen specificity. Base-call qualities are not available, and no considerably larger clone is one nucleotide away. The cysteine opens and the phenylalanine closes a CDR3 of 15 amino acids. Only CDR3 DNA is held: 45 bases, read in frame from base 1. CDR1 and CDR2, looked up from the germline V gene (reference sequence), are MNHEY and SMNVEV. V gives up 8 bases and J gives up 5 bases, and the segment between their germline ends measures 20 bases. Library prep was done by the immunoSEQ multiplex PCR assay. TCRdb provides this immuneACCESS table in a form limited to in-frame rearrangements. Some clones are lacking; in checked studies, under half of them reflect an unresolved V gene, and why the rest are absent is not known. The sample includes 30,000 or so clones, with approximately 80% observed a single time. Approximately 6.4% of the sample is held by the ten biggest clonotypes.

This sample stems from a study of Siglec-9 on CD8 T cells in melanoma (dated by TCRdb to between 2018 and 2021). With regard to the full study: The study examined the expression of Siglec-9 on CD8+ T cells and how Siglec-9 regulates T cells within the melanoma tumor microenvironment. Broader findings and caveats from the paper: Siglec-9 was reported to mark and regulate an effector memory CD8+ T-cell subset that appeared to accumulate within melanoma tumors.

The chain was built from TRBV27 and TRBJ2-3; the D gene assignment is ambiguous. The TCR was taken from a human donor in good health. Material: Siglec-9- CD8+ T cells sorted from blood. The cell subset or site label corresponds to: CD8 T cells lacking Siglec-9. The CDR3 has the sequence CASGNQRIHRDTQYF. The bases are TGTGCCAGCGGAAACCAGCGAATTCATAGAGATACGCAGTATTTT.